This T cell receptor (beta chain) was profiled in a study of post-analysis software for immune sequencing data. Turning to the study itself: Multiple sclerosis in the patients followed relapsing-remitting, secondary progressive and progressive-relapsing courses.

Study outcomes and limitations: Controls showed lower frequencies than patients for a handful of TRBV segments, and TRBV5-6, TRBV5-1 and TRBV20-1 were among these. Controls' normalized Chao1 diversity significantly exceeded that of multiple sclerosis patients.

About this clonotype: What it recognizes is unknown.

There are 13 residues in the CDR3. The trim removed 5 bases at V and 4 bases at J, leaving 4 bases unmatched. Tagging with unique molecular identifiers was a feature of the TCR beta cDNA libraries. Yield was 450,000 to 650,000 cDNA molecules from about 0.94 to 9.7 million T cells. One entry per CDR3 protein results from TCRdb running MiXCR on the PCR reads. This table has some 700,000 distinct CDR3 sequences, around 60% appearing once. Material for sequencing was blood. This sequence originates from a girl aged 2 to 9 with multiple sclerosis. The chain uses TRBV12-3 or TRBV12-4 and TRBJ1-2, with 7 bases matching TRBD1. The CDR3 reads CASSHRGIYGYTF. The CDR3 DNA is TGTGCCAGCAGTCACAGGGGAATCTATGGCTACACCTTC.